The clone carrying this T cell receptor beta chain was counted only a few times. The source of the sample is a study of T cell repertoires in cytomegalovirus infection. MiXCR was run by TCRdb on the reads, yielding one entry per CDR3 protein. Among 250,000 to 300,000 distinct CDR3 sequences listed, roughly 10% were seen once. Germline V CDR1 and CDR2: DFQATT, SNEGSKA (reference sequence). The J segment lost 3 bases and the V segment lost 2 bases, leaving 4 bases of the junction unmatched. This CDR3 has 13 residues. The sequence was obtained from a human donor in good health (CMV status not recorded). Some clones in this sample may be carry-over from other donors' samples. The sequenced sample was PBMCs. The chain links TRBV20-1 to TRBJ2-7; 7 nucleotides line up with TRBD1. CDR3: CSARRDRVYEQYF. Here the CDR3 DNA reads TGCAGTGCTAGACGGGACAGAGTCTACGAGCAGTACTTC.